This T cell receptor (beta chain) derives from a study of OX40 agonist ivuxolimab in advanced cancers. Turning to this clone: Antigen unknown.

This CDR3 region has 15 residues. From germline, CDR1 is MNHEY and CDR2 SMNVEV (reference sequence). V trimming: 7 bases; J trimming: 4 bases; junction bases outside the gene matches: 8. Findings of the study overall: Averaging showed that CD8+ T cells had more expanded clones than CD4+ did.

The data were produced by immunoSEQ multiplex PCR, yet TCRdb's version contains in-frame clones alone and is incomplete. Among over 45,000 clones, around 89% were seen once, and the ten largest hold 25% to 40%. The chain is built from TRBV27 and TRBJ2-5; 11 bases align to TRBD2. The sequences come from CD4+ or CD8+ T cells sorted from blood, collected in a trial of the OX40 agonist ivuxolimab. The clonotype comes from an adult with an advanced solid tumor such as melanoma, head and neck, liver or kidney cancer. CDR3 in amino acids: CASTTSGTTGETQYF. The CDR3 nucleotides read TGTGCCAGCACGACTAGCGGGACGACTGGAGAGACCCAGTACTTC.